These 10 T cell receptor beta chains share one sample of origin, sequenced in a study of Ad26.COV2.S vaccination and SARS-CoV-2 variants. Treatment denoted: approximately 18 received Ad26.COV2.S at low or high dose, single or two shots; a few received placebo; per-sample allocation not given. Vaccine and placebo recipients were sampled on day 63 after the first injection. The assay was immunoSEQ multiplex PCR, and TCRdb's table has in-frame clones only and misses some. The sample records over 300,000 clones, 83% being singletons. The sample in question was peripheral blood, obtained in a trial of Ad26.COV2.S vaccine versus placebo. The source of these receptors is a person between 18 and 65 years old who received the Ad26.COV2.S COVID-19 vaccine or a placebo.

V gene TRBV6-5 combines with J gene TRBJ2-5, with D perhaps being TRBD1 or TRBD2 (5 bases each). The V and J ends lost 6 bases and 4 bases respectively, with 12 bases between them. CDR3 length: 13 amino acids. CDR1 is MNHEY and CDR2 is SVGAGI in the germline V gene. The CDR3 sequence: CASSNRGRETQYF. Here the CDR3 DNA reads TGTGCCAGCAGCAACCGGGGCCGAGAGACCCAGTACTTC.

The chain is built from TRBV27 and TRBJ1-2, with 7 bases fitting TRBD1. Germline V gene lookup returns CDR1 MNHEY and CDR2 SMNVEV (reference sequence). The CDR3 has 14 residues. With V trimmed by 2 bases and J by 4 bases, 4 bases remained unmatched. The chain's CDR3 is CASSLQGGGYGYTF. DNA for the CDR3: TGTGCCAGCAGTTTACAAGGGGGCGGCTATGGCTACACCTTC.

The chain recombines TRBV10-3 with TRBJ1-1; 7 bases align to TRBD1. CDR1 is ENHRY, CDR2 SYGVKD, per germline. The V gene end was trimmed by 5 bases and the J gene end by 0 bases; junction bases not matched to a gene: 3. The length of the CDR3 is 14 residues. CDR3 sequence: CAISTGAMNTEAFF. DNA of the CDR3: TGTGCCATCAGTACAGGGGCTATGAACACTGAAGCTTTCTTT.

This chain connects TRBV18 to TRBJ2-7, with TRBD1 identical over 9 bases. Unmatched junction bases numbered 8, after V lost 6 bases and J lost 5 bases. The V gene's germline CDR1 is KGHSH and CDR2 LQKENI. The CDR3 sequence is 14 residues long. CDR3 in amino acids: CASSRQGVMHEQYF. For the CDR3, the DNA is TGTGCCAGCTCCCGACAGGGGGTAATGCACGAGCAGTACTTC.

This chain uses TRBV21-1 with TRBJ2-1. TRBV21-1 is a listed pseudogene. The CDR3 has 13 residues. The CDR3 coding sequence is TGTGCCAGCCTCCTGAAATGGTCTCGCCGGCAGTTCTTC. It specifies CASLLKWSRRQFF.

This clone was counted only a few times. This rearrangement joins TRBV3-1 (or the pseudogene TRBV3-2) to TRBJ1-4, with D possibly TRBD1 on 6 matching bases. Germline CDR1 is LGHDT and CDR2 is YNNKEL (reference sequence). The CDR3 loop spans 14 amino acids. Trimming shortened V by 4 bases and J by 8 bases, and 14 bases separated the two germline ends. In DNA form, the CDR3 reads TGTGCCAGCAGCCCCTACAGGGCGGGAGAAAAACTGTTTTTT. Translated, it gives CASSPYRAGEKLFF.

J is TRBJ2-7 and V is TRBV9, with D tentatively TRBD2 (6 bases). CDR3 size: 15 residues. CDR1 and CDR2 (germline): SGDLS, YYNGEE. The germline V and J ends were trimmed by 4 bases and 6 bases, with 20 bases remaining between them. This chain's CDR3 is CASSSLPWGEGEQYF. The CDR3 DNA is TGTGCCAGCAGCTCGCTACCCTGGGGGGAAGGCGAGCAGTACTTC.

The gene calls are TRBV30 and TRBJ1-5; D unclear. The V and J ends lost 5 bases and 0 bases respectively, with 14 bases between them. Per germline, CDR1 GTSNPN and CDR2 SVGIG (reference sequence). The CDR3 consists of 15 residues. The DNA of the CDR3 is TGTGCCTGGGGCCTACAGACTCATAGCAATCAGCCCCAGCATTTT. Translated: CAWGLQTHSNQPQHF.

Note on this clone: Distinct nucleotide sequences in the sample also encode this CDR3. The chain recombines TRBV3-1 (or the pseudogene TRBV3-2) with TRBJ1-1, with TRBD1 as a possible D gene (6 bases). The length of the CDR3 is 14 residues. V lost 1 base and J lost 8, with 14 bases in between. Germline CDR1 is LGHDT and CDR2 is YNNKEL (reference sequence). The CDR3 nucleotides read TGTGCCAGCAGCCAAGCGGGCCAGGGGAGCGAAGCTTTCTTT. This encodes CASSQAGQGSEAFF.

The chain joins TRBV6-1 to TRBJ1-1; the D gene is possibly TRBD1 (6 bases). The germline gives CDR1 MNHNS, CDR2 SASEGT. There are 16 residues in the CDR3. V was trimmed by 4 bases and J by 3 bases, leaving 18 bases between them. The DNA of the CDR3 is TGTGCCAGCAGTGCCTTGGGGGGCGGGTTGGACACTGAAGCTTTCTTT. This translates into CASSALGGGLDTEAFF.